This is a list of T cell receptor beta chains from one sample in a study of blood T cell repertoires in COVID-19. Repertoires were generated with immunoSEQ multiplex PCR, while TCRdb's copy carries only in-frame clones and drops some. The sample consists of hundreds of thousands of clones, roughly nine tenths of them appearing once. Sequencing was carried out using peripheral blood. These receptors all come from a man aged 18 to 30 with COVID-19, enrolled during active disease. Each CDR3 is given with its conserved first and last residue. A D gene is named only where the DNA matches it firmly. The size field is filled for only some rows; it gives once, few, many or a size class.

d_call: TRBD1
v_call: TRBV5-1
clone_size: .
j_call: TRBJ1-2
cdr3_nt: TGCGCCAGCAGCCCTAAACTGGACAGGGGACCCTCGGGCTATGGCTACACCTTC
cdr3_aa: CASSPKLDRGPSGYGYTF

d_call: .
v_call: TRBV7-9
clone_size: .
j_call: TRBJ1-4
cdr3_nt: TGTGCCAGCAGCTTAGGCAACGGACTGTTTTTT
cdr3_aa: CASSLGNGLFF

d_call: .
v_call: TRBV7-9
clone_size: .
j_call: TRBJ2-1
cdr3_nt: TGTGCCAGCAGCTTAGCGAGGGATTCGTACAATGAGCAGTTCTTC
cdr3_aa: CASSLARDSYNEQFF

d_call: TRBD2
v_call: TRBV7-2
clone_size: .
j_call: TRBJ2-5
cdr3_nt: TGTGCCAGCACCCTATCTGGTAGCGGGGGGGTACAAGAGACCCAGTACTTC
cdr3_aa: CASTLSGSGGVQETQYF

d_call: TRBD2
v_call: TRBV5-4
clone_size: .
j_call: TRBJ2-1
cdr3_nt: TGTGCCAGCAGCTTGCCGGGACTAGCGACTTCTTCCGGGTTCTTC
cdr3_aa: CASSLPGLATSSGFF

d_call: TRBD2
v_call: TRBV6-6
clone_size: once
j_call: TRBJ2-1
cdr3_nt: TGTGCCAGCAGTCCCACCCGGGCTAGCGGGATTGGGAATGAGCAGTTCTTC
cdr3_aa: CASSPTRASGIGNEQFF

d_call: TRBD2
v_call: TRBV5-1
clone_size: .
j_call: TRBJ2-5
cdr3_nt: TGCGCCAGCAGCTCCGAAGCGGGAGCGAGAGAGACCCAGTACTTC
cdr3_aa: CASSSEAGARETQYF

d_call: TRBD2
v_call: TRBV15
clone_size: once
j_call: TRBJ2-1
cdr3_nt: TGTGCCACCAGCAGAGATTCTAGCGGGAGAGGTAGCGATGAGCAGTTCTTC
cdr3_aa: CATSRDSSGRGSDEQFF

d_call: TRBD2
v_call: TRBV5-1
clone_size: .
j_call: TRBJ2-5
cdr3_nt: TGCGCCAGCAGTTCCGTCTGGCGGGAGGGCCAAGAGACCCAGTACTTC
cdr3_aa: CASSSVWREGQETQYF

d_call: TRBD1
v_call: TRBV19
clone_size: .
j_call: TRBJ1-1
cdr3_nt: TGTGCCAGTAGTTTACTTCAGGGGGCGAGAACTGAAGCTTTCTTT
cdr3_aa: CASSLLQGARTEAFF

d_call: TRBD2
v_call: TRBV9
clone_size: .
j_call: TRBJ2-3
cdr3_nt: TGTGCCAGCAGCGCTTCACTAGCGGGAGGGGTAGATACGCAGTATTTT
cdr3_aa: CASSASLAGGVDTQYF

d_call: .
v_call: TRBV11-2
clone_size: .
j_call: TRBJ2-2
cdr3_nt: TGTGCCAGCAGCCCGTGGAAAGGGGCTGTCATCGGGGAGCTGTTTTTT
cdr3_aa: CASSPWKGAVIGELFF

d_call: TRBD1
v_call: TRBV7-9
clone_size: .
j_call: TRBJ2-5
cdr3_nt: TGTGCCAGCAGCTTCCCGGGGACAGGGGTTATGGAGACCCAGTACTTC
cdr3_aa: CASSFPGTGVMETQYF

d_call: .
v_call: TRBV19
clone_size: few
j_call: TRBJ1-6
cdr3_nt: TGTGCCAGTAGTATCCCACGAGATAATTCACCCCTCCACTTT
cdr3_aa: CASSIPRDNSPLHF

d_call: TRBD2
v_call: TRBV5-4
clone_size: .
j_call: TRBJ2-3
cdr3_nt: TGTGCCAGCAGCTTGGCGGGGGGGGGAGATACGCAGTATTTT
cdr3_aa: CASSLAGGGDTQYF

d_call: TRBD2
v_call: TRBV12-3/TRBV12-4
clone_size: .
j_call: TRBJ2-7
cdr3_nt: TGTGCCAGCAGGCCTAGCGGGGGCTACGAGCAGTACTTC
cdr3_aa: CASRPSGGYEQYF

d_call: TRBD1
v_call: TRBV28
clone_size: .
j_call: TRBJ2-7
cdr3_nt: TGTGCCAGCGGAGGGACAGGGCTGAGCTCCTACGAGCAGTACTTC
cdr3_aa: CASGGTGLSSYEQYF

d_call: .
v_call: TRBV3-1/TRBV3-2
clone_size: .
j_call: TRBJ2-3
cdr3_nt: TGTGCCAGCAGCAAACAGAGCACAGATACGCAGTATTTT
cdr3_aa: CASSKQSTDTQYF

d_call: .
v_call: TRBV29-1
clone_size: .
j_call: TRBJ2-5
cdr3_nt: TGCAGCCAGGGGTTAAGGGGCCAAGAGACCCAGTACTTC
cdr3_aa: CSQGLRGQETQYF

d_call: .
v_call: TRBV25-1
clone_size: .
j_call: TRBJ1-1
cdr3_nt: TGTGCCAGCAGTGAATCGATCGGGGGGGAGACTGAAGCTTTCTTT
cdr3_aa: CASSESIGGETEAFF

d_call: .
v_call: TRBV13
clone_size: .
j_call: TRBJ2-7
cdr3_nt: TGTGCCAGCAGCTTAGCGGACTCGGCCGAGCAGTACTTC
cdr3_aa: CASSLADSAEQYF

d_call: .
v_call: TRBV7-6
clone_size: .
j_call: TRBJ1-1
cdr3_nt: TGTGCCAGCAGCCCAATCGGGGAGGCCGAAGCTTTCTTT
cdr3_aa: CASSPIGEAEAFF

d_call: TRBD1
v_call: TRBV9
clone_size: .
j_call: TRBJ2-7
cdr3_nt: TGTGCCAGCAGCGGGCGGACAGGGGAGAACTACGAGCAGTACTTC
cdr3_aa: CASSGRTGENYEQYF

d_call: TRBD1
v_call: TRBV7-9
clone_size: .
j_call: TRBJ2-1
cdr3_nt: TGTGCCAGCAGCTCGACAGGGGATGAGCAGTTCTTC
cdr3_aa: CASSSTGDEQFF

d_call: TRBD2
v_call: TRBV3-1/TRBV3-2
clone_size: .
j_call: TRBJ2-3
cdr3_nt: TGTGCCAGCAGCCAAGACCCCACTAGCGGGGGGGTTTCAGATACGCAGTATTTT
cdr3_aa: CASSQDPTSGGVSDTQYF

d_call: .
v_call: TRBV7-8
clone_size: .
j_call: TRBJ2-1
cdr3_nt: TGTGCCAGCAGCTCAATCGGGGTCCAGGACGCCTACAATGAGCAGTTCTTC
cdr3_aa: CASSSIGVQDAYNEQFF

d_call: TRBD1
v_call: TRBV12-3/TRBV12-4
clone_size: once
j_call: TRBJ1-1
cdr3_nt: TGTGCCAGCAGTTTAGGGACAGGGGGCGAAGCTTTCTTT
cdr3_aa: CASSLGTGGEAFF

d_call: .
v_call: TRBV20-1
clone_size: .
j_call: TRBJ2-3
cdr3_nt: TGCAGTCCAAGTGGGGGCCGCACAGATACGCAGTATTTT
cdr3_aa: CSPSGGRTDTQYF

d_call: .
v_call: TRBV9
clone_size: few
j_call: TRBJ1-2
cdr3_nt: TGTGCCAGCAGCGCAAACTATGGCTACACCTTC
cdr3_aa: CASSANYGYTF

d_call: .
v_call: TRBV30
clone_size: .
j_call: TRBJ1-1
cdr3_nt: TGTGCCTGGAGTGGGGGGCTGGGCACTGAAGCTTTCTTT
cdr3_aa: CAWSGGLGTEAFF

d_call: TRBD1
v_call: TRBV7-9
clone_size: .
j_call: TRBJ2-2
cdr3_nt: TGTGCCAGCAGTTTACAGGGGACCGGGGAGCTGTTTTTT
cdr3_aa: CASSLQGTGELFF

d_call: TRBD1
v_call: TRBV2
clone_size: many
j_call: TRBJ1-5
cdr3_nt: TGTGCCAGCAGTTTCGACAGGGGCAATCAGCCCCAGCATTTT
cdr3_aa: CASSFDRGNQPQHF

d_call: TRBD2
v_call: TRBV4-1
clone_size: .
j_call: TRBJ2-1
cdr3_nt: TGCGCCAGCAGCCTATCGACTAGCGGGAGAAGGTTTGAGCAGTTCTTC
cdr3_aa: CASSLSTSGRRFEQFF

d_call: .
v_call: TRBV7-2
clone_size: .
j_call: TRBJ1-1
cdr3_nt: TGTGCCAGCAGCTTACAGGGAAGTGACACTGAAGCTTTCTTT
cdr3_aa: CASSLQGSDTEAFF

d_call: .
v_call: TRBV24-1
clone_size: .
j_call: TRBJ2-2
cdr3_nt: TGTGCCACCAGTGATTTTGGGGACTCCTACACCGGGGAGCTGTTTTTT
cdr3_aa: CATSDFGDSYTGELFF

d_call: .
v_call: TRBV12-3/TRBV12-4
clone_size: .
j_call: TRBJ2-2
cdr3_nt: TGTGCCAGCAGTTTAACTGAAACCGGGGAGCTGTTTTTT
cdr3_aa: CASSLTETGELFF

d_call: .
v_call: TRBV7-8
clone_size: .
j_call: TRBJ1-2
cdr3_nt: TGTGCCAGCAGCTTTCAGGCTAACTATGGCTACACCTTC
cdr3_aa: CASSFQANYGYTF

d_call: .
v_call: TRBV7-6
clone_size: .
j_call: TRBJ2-7
cdr3_nt: TGTGCCAGCAGCTTAGCCCCAACAGGAGTAGGCTCCTACGAGCAGTACTTC
cdr3_aa: CASSLAPTGVGSYEQYF

d_call: TRBD1
v_call: TRBV29-1
clone_size: .
j_call: TRBJ2-5
cdr3_nt: TGCAGCGTGGAGACAGGGCCGGAGACCCAGTACTTC
cdr3_aa: CSVETGPETQYF

d_call: TRBD2
v_call: TRBV6-5
clone_size: .
j_call: TRBJ2-1
cdr3_nt: TGTGCCAGCAGTTATTCTTCCGGGACTAGCAATGAGCAGTTCTTC
cdr3_aa: CASSYSSGTSNEQFF

d_call: .
v_call: TRBV25-1
clone_size: .
j_call: TRBJ1-2
cdr3_nt: TGTGCCAGCAGTGAATCGGGTGGGGCCTATGGCTACACCTTC
cdr3_aa: CASSESGGAYGYTF

d_call: .
v_call: TRBV5-1
clone_size: .
j_call: TRBJ2-3
cdr3_nt: TGCGCCAGCAGCACCCTGGGCCCCACAGATACGCAGTATTTT
cdr3_aa: CASSTLGPTDTQYF

d_call: TRBD2
v_call: TRBV11-2
clone_size: .
j_call: TRBJ2-5
cdr3_nt: TGTGCCAGCAGCTTAGAGACTAGCGGGAGGATAAAGACCCAGTACTTC
cdr3_aa: CASSLETSGRIKTQYF

d_call: .
v_call: TRBV5-1
clone_size: .
j_call: TRBJ1-1
cdr3_nt: TGCGCCAGCACCCCACAGGGAAGGAACACTGAAGCTTTCTTT
cdr3_aa: CASTPQGRNTEAFF

d_call: .
v_call: TRBV15
clone_size: .
j_call: TRBJ2-2
cdr3_nt: TGTGCCACCAGCAGAGATTATGAGGCCGGGGAGCTGTTTTTT
cdr3_aa: CATSRDYEAGELFF